The source of this T cell receptor (beta chain) is a study of OX40 agonist ivuxolimab in advanced cancers. Turning to the study itself: Administration of intravenous ivuxolimab to patients occurred every 2 weeks at 0.01 to 10 mg/kg. General study points: It was not determined which antigens were specifically recognized by the peripheral T cells that had undergone clonal expansion. Average numbers of expanded clones were greater in CD8+ T cells than in CD4+. Clonal expansion among partial responders at 0.1-3.0 mg/kg ranked near the lowest.

CDR3 length: 10 residues. The germline V and J ends were trimmed by 7 bases and 5 bases, with 8 bases remaining between them. Per the germline V gene, CDR1 is DFQATT and CDR2 is SNEGSKA (reference sequence). As for this clone: Its antigen is not known.

The protocol was immunoSEQ multiplex PCR, while the TCRdb copy is restricted to in-frame clones and leaves out a portion. The sample has some 68,000 clones; about 87% are singletons. The receptor was derived from an adult with an advanced solid tumor such as melanoma, head and neck, liver or kidney cancer. The sequences come from CD4+ or CD8+ T cells sorted from blood, collected in a trial of the OX40 agonist ivuxolimab. The chain employs TRBV20-1 and TRBJ1-2, with D possibly matching TRBD1 (5 bases). This CDR3 reads CSVRDYGYTF. As DNA, the CDR3 is TGCAGTGTCAGGGATTATGGCTACACCTTC.